The 9 T cell receptor beta chains in this list originate from one sample, sequenced in a study of CD8 T cells in ankylosing spondylitis. General study points: Blood from ankylosing spondylitis patients appeared to carry a characteristic roughly eight-variant TCR beta motif.

One entry per CDR3 protein, called by TCRdb with MiXCR from the 5' RACE reads. The sample has 470,000 or so distinct CDR3 sequences; roughly 27% are singletons. Their recognized antigens are unknown. The specimen sequenced was blood, either unsorted or a sorted T cell fraction (not recorded which). The receptors were gathered from a male donor with ankylosing spondylitis.

J is TRBJ2-2 and V is TRBV20-1; 8 positions match TRBD2. The CDR3 has 15 amino acids. V lost 1 base and J lost 6; bases outside the gene matches: 7. Germline assignment: CDR1 DFQATT and CDR2 SNEGSKA (reference sequence). In nucleotides, the CDR3 is TGCAGTGCTAGAGCCGGGACTAGTATCCCCGGGGAGCTGTTTTTT. This encodes CSARAGTSIPGELFF.

V gene TRBV14 combines with J gene TRBJ1-1; D gene uncertain. V was trimmed by 3 bases and J by 3 bases, leaving 14 bases between them. Germline loops: CDR1 SGHDN, CDR2 FVKESK. CDR3 length equals 15 residues. The CDR3: CASSHVGGRDTEAFF. The DNA for the CDR3 is TGTGCCAGCAGCCATGTGGGAGGACGGGACACTGAAGCTTTCTTT.

The chain employs TRBV7-9 and TRBJ1-5; a weak D match, TRBD1 (5 bases). In germline, CDR1 is SEHNR, CDR2 FQNEAQ (reference sequence). The CDR3 length is 14 residues. V was cut by 7 bases and J by 4 bases, with 14 bases left in between. CDR3 sequence reads: CASNDAGGNQPQHF. The DNA of the CDR3 is TGTGCCAGCAACGACGCTGGGGGGAATCAGCCCCAGCATTTT.

The chain uses TRBV24-1 and TRBJ2-5, with TRBD1 identical over 7 bases. The CDR3 spans 15 residues. Germline CDR1 and CDR2: KGHDR and SFDVKD. V shed 3 bases and J 2 bases; nucleotides not matched to a gene: 5. The DNA of the CDR3 is TGTGCCACCAGTGATAGGGACAGCGATCAAGAGACCCAGTACTTC. This gives the protein CATSDRDSDQETQYF.

The genes are TRBV5-6 and TRBJ2-3; 8 positions agree with TRBD1. Germline CDR1 is SGHDT and CDR2 is YYEEEE. The CDR3 covers 13 residues. The ends lost 4 bases at V and 8 bases at J; junction bases unmatched: 6. The CDR3 bases are TGTGCCAGCAGCCCTGGACAGGGTGGTACGCAGTATTTT. Encoded protein: CASSPGQGGTQYF.

The V and J genes are TRBV9 and TRBJ2-5; TRBD1 matches 7 bases. The V gene end was trimmed by 3 bases and the J gene end by 2 bases; junction bases not matched to a gene: 4. Germline CDR1 reads SGDLS; CDR2 reads YYNGEE. This CDR3 is built from 14 residues. CDR3 region: CASSGGQYQETQYF. CDR3 coding DNA: TGTGCCAGCAGCGGGGGACAGTATCAAGAGACCCAGTACTTC.

CDR3 loop: CASSRGGDIQYF. CDR3 sequence (DNA): TGTGCCAGCAGCCGAGGGGGGGACATTCAGTACTTC. The V gene is TRBV3-1, the J gene TRBJ2-4, with a weak D call TRBD2 (7 bases). V was clipped by 4 bases and J by 8 bases, with 9 bases between them. The V gene's germline CDR1 is LGHDT and CDR2 YNNKEL (reference sequence). The CDR3 is 12 residues long.

Only a few counts were recorded for this clonotype. The rearrangement joins TRBV21-1 to TRBJ2-2; the table names TRBD2, a call not compared with the DNA. TRBV21-1 is described as a pseudogene. CDR3 length equals 16 residues. The DNA of the CDR3 is TGTGCCAGCAGCCGTCCGGGACTAGGTCGGACCGGGGAGCTGTTTTTT. Protein: CASSRPGLGRTGELFF.

This clonotype was seen a handful of times. This chain uses TRBV2 with TRBJ2-6; weak D call: TRBD2 (6 bases). The germline V and J ends were trimmed by 5 bases and 0 bases, with 8 bases remaining between them. This CDR3 spans 15 amino acids. Germline V gives CDR1 SNHLY, CDR2 FYNNEI. CDR3 in DNA: TGTGCCAGCAGTCTGGACTACTCTGGGGCCAACGTCCTGACTTTC. This codes for CASSLDYSGANVLTF.